This passage covers 8 T cell receptor beta chains from one sample sequenced in a study of T cell responses to AZD1222 COVID-19 vaccine. Method: immunoSEQ multiplex PCR; TCRdb's copy keeps in-frame clones and lacks some. Among around 180,000 clones, under 95% were seen once, and the ten largest hold roughly 1.7%. The sample consisted of peripheral blood, taken 28 days after the second AZD1222 dose. The receptors shown here come from an adult who received the AZD1222 COVID-19 vaccine.

The chain links TRBV28 to TRBJ1-1, with D possibly TRBD1 on 5 matching bases. This CDR3 has 15 amino acids. Germline V CDR1 and CDR2: MDHEN, SYDVKM. The V end was cut by 2 bases, the J end by 1 base, with 11 bases between. The CDR3 region has the DNA TGTGCCAGCAGTTTAAATACAGGAAGGAACACTGAAGCTTTCTTT. It is translated as CASSLNTGRNTEAFF.

The chain links TRBV9 to TRBJ1-4, with D perhaps TRBD1 (6 bases). Germline lookup yields CDR1 SGDLS and CDR2 YYNGEE. Trimming shortened V by 4 bases and J by 4 bases, and 14 bases separated the two germline ends. The CDR3 is made up of 15 amino acids. The CDR3 sequence: CASSPRQDFNEKLFF. CDR3 coding DNA: TGTGCCAGCAGCCCCCGACAGGATTTTAATGAAAAACTGTTTTTT.

The chain uses TRBV30 and TRBJ1-6; D gene uncertain. V was clipped by 5 bases and J by 0 bases, with 5 bases between them. Looked up from germline, CDR1 is GTSNPN and CDR2 is SVGIG (reference sequence). The CDR3 is 13 amino acids. In nucleotides, the CDR3 is TGTGCCTGGGGGAGCTCCTATAATTCACCCCTCCACTTT. The encoded protein is CAWGSSYNSPLHF. The full variable domain, rest sourced from reference TRBV30 and TRBJ1-6, is SQTIHQWPATLVQPVGSPLSLECTVEGTSNPNLYWYRQAAGRGLQLLFYSVGIGQISSEVPQNLSASRPQDRQFILSSKKLLLSDSGFYLCAWGSSYNSPLHFGNGTRLTVT.

J is TRBJ2-3 and V is TRBV2, with D possibly being TRBD2 (5 bases). Germline V gives CDR1 SNHLY, CDR2 FYNNEI. The CDR3 is 14 residues long. The germline V and J ends were trimmed by 3 bases and 6 bases, with 13 bases remaining between them. The chain's CDR3 is CASSDSDGVDTQYF. CDR3 nucleotides: TGTGCCAGCAGTGATTCCGACGGGGTGGATACGCAGTATTTT.

This clone appeared a single time. The chain's CDR3 is CASSTGQGVIMAQHF. CDR3 coding DNA: TGTGCCAGCAGTACGGGACAGGGGGTCATCATGGCCCAGCATTTT. The genes are TRBV6-5 and TRBJ1-5; 11 bases are a match to TRBD1. The CDR3 runs 15 residues. V dropped 5 bases and J dropped 11; count of bases not matched to a gene: 11. CDR1 is MNHEY, CDR2 SVGAGI, per germline.

The V call is TRBV6-4, the J call TRBJ1-6; D gene ambiguous. Trimming removed 5 bases at V and 11 bases at J, with 19 bases between. Germline loops: CDR1 MRHNA, CDR2 SNTAGT. This CDR3 contains 15 residues. The CDR3 region is CASSLVAYEGAPLHF. In DNA form, the CDR3 reads TGTGCCAGCAGTTTGGTAGCTTATGAAGGAGCACCCCTCCACTTT.

The rearrangement links TRBV20-1 to TRBJ1-4; unclear D gene. Germline V gene sequence: CDR1 DFQATT, CDR2 SNEGSKA (reference sequence). V lost 3 bases to trimming and J lost 7 bases, with 18 bases between them. CDR3 length equals 15 residues. DNA of the CDR3: TGCAGTGCTAGTATGGGCGCAGGAGGCGGTGAAAAACTGTTTTTT. This gives the protein CSASMGAGGGEKLFF.

This clone was detected only once. The rearrangement links TRBV7-8 to TRBJ2-7, with 7 bases that match TRBD2. With V trimmed by 1 base and J by 2 bases, 2 bases remained unmatched. Germline-derived CDR1 and CDR2 are SGHVS and FQNEAQ. The CDR3 runs 14 residues. CDR3 sequence: CASSLGGRAYEQYF. The CDR3 DNA reads TGTGCCAGCAGCTTAGGAGGGAGGGCCTACGAGCAGTACTTC. The variable domain in full, with the rest retrieved from reference TRBV7-8 and TRBJ2-7, is GAGVSQSPRYKVAKRGQDVALRCDPISGHVSLFWYQQALGQGPEFLTYFQNEAQLDKSGLPSDRFFAERPEGSVSTLKIQRTQQEDSAVYLCASSLGGRAYEQYFGPGTRLTVT.